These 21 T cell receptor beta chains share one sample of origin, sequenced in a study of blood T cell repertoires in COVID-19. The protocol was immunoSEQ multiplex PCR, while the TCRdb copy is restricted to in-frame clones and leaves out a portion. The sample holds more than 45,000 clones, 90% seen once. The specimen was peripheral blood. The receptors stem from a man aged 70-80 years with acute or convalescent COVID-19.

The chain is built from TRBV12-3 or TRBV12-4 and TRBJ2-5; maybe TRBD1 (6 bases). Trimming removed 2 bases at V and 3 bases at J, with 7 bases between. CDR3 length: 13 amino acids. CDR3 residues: CASSLRQEETQYF. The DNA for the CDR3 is TGTGCCAGCAGTTTAAGACAGGAAGAGACCCAGTACTTC.

The CDR3, as DNA: TGTGCCAGCAGCCAAGATTCGAAACAGGGGGGAAACCCGATCGAACCCCAGCATTTT. Encoded protein: CASSQDSKQGGNPIEPQHF. The chain uses TRBV4-2 and TRBJ1-5, with 8 positions matching TRBD1. The CDR3 has 19 amino acids. CDR1 and CDR2 from the germline V gene are LGHNA and YNFKEQ. V trimming: 0 bases; J trimming: 10 bases; junction bases outside the gene matches: 20.

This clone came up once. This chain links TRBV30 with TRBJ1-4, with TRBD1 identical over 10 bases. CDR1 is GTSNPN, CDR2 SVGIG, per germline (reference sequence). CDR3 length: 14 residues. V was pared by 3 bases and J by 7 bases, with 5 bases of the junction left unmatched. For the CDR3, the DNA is TGTGCCTGGAGAGACCGGGACAGGGGTGAAAAACTGTTTTTT. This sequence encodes CAWRDRDRGEKLFF.

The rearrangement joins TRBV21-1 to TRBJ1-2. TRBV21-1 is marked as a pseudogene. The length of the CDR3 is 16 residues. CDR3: CASTRLGGGRSYGYTF. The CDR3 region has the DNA TGTGCCAGCACCCGGCTTGGCGGGGGTAGGAGCTATGGCTACACCTTC.

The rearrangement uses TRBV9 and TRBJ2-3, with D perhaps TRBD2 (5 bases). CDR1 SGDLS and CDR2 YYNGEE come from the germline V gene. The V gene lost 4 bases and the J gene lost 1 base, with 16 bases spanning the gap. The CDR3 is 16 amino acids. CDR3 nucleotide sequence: TGTGCCAGCAGCTCCCGGGGTGGGCTGGGCACAGATACGCAGTATTTT. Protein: CASSSRGGLGTDTQYF.

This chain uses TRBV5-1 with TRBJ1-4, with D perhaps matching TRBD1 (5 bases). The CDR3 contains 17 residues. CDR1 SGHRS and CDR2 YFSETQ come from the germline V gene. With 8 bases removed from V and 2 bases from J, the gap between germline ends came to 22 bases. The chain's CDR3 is CASRPHGGVPTNEKLFF. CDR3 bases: TGCGCCAGTCGACCGCACGGGGGGGTGCCTACTAATGAAAAACTGTTTTTT. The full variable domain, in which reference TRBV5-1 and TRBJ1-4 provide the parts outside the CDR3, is KAGVTQTPRYLIKTRGQQVTLSCSPISGHRSVSWYQQTPGQGLQFLFEYFSETQRNKGNFPGRFSGRQFSNSRSEMNVSTLELGDSALYLCASRPHGGVPTNEKLFFGSGTQLSVL.

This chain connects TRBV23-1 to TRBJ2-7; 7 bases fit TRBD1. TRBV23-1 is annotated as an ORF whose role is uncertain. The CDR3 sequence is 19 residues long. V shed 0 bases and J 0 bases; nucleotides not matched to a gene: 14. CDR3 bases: TGCGCCAGCAGTCAATCAATCCGGACAGGTCCTCATAGCTCCTACGAGCAGTACTTC. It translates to CASSQSIRTGPHSSYEQYF.

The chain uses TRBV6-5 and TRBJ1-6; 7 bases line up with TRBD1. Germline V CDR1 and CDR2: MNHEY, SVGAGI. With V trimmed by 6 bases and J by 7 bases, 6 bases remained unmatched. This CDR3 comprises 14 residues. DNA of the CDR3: TGTGCCAGCAGGACAGGGATCGGCAATTCACCCCTCCACTTT. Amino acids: CASRTGIGNSPLHF.

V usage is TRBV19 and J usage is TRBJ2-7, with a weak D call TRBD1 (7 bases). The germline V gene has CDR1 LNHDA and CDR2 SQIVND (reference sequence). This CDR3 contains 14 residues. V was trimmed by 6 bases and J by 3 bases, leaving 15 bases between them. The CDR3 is CASSRRAGGYEQYF. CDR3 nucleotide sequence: TGTGCCAGTAGCAGGAGGGCAGGGGGCTACGAGCAGTACTTC.

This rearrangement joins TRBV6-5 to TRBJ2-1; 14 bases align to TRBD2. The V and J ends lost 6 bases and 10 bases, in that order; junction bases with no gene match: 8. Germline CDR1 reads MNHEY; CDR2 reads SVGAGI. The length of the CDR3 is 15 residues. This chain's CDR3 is CASRRGTSGGNEQFF. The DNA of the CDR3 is TGTGCCAGCAGACGTGGGACTAGCGGGGGAAACGAGCAGTTCTTC.

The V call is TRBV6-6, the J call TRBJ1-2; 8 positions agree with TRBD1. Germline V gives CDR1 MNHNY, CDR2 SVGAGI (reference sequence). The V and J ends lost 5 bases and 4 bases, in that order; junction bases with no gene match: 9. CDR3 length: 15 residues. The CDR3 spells CASSPRQGTVYGYTF. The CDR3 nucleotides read TGTGCCAGCAGTCCCCGACAGGGGACTGTCTATGGCTACACCTTC.

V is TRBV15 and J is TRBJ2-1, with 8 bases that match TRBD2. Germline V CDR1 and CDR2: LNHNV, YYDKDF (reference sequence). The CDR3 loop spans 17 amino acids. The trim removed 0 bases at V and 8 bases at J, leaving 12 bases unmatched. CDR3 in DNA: TGTGCCACCAGCAGAGATCAAAGGCTAGCGGGTGATGATGAGCAGTTCTTC. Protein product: CATSRDQRLAGDDEQFF.

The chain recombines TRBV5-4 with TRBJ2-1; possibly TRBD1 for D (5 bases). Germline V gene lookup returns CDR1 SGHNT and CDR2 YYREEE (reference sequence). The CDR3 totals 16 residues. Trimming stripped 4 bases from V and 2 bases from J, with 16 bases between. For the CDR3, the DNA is TGTGCCAGCAGCCCGGTCCCGTCACAGGCCTACAATGAGCAGTTCTTC. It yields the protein CASSPVPSQAYNEQFF.

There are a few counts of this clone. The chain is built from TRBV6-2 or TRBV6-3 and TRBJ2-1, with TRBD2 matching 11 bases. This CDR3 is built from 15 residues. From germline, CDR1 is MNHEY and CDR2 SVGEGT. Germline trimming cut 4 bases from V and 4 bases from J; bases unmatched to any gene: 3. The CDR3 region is CASSLAGGPYNEQFF. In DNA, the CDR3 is TGTGCCAGCAGTTTAGCGGGGGGGCCATACAATGAGCAGTTCTTC.

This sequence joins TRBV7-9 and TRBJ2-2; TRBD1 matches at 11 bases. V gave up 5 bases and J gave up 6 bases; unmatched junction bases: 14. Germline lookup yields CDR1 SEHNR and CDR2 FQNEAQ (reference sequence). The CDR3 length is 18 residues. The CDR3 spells CASSAIMDRGRASGELFF. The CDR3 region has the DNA TGTGCCAGCAGCGCAATAATGGACAGGGGGCGTGCATCCGGGGAGCTGTTTTTT.

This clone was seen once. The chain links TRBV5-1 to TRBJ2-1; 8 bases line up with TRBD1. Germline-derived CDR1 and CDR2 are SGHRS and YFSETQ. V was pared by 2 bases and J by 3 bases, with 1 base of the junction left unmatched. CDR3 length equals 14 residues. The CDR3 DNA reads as TGCGCCAGCAGCTTTGGGACAGGCTACAATGAGCAGTTCTTC. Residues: CASSFGTGYNEQFF.

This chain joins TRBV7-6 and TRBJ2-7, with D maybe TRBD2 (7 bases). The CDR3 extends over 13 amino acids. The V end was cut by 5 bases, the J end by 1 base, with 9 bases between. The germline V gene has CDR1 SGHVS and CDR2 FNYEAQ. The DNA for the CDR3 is TGTGCCAGCAGCCGGGGGGCGTCCTACGAGCAGTACTTC. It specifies CASSRGASYEQYF.

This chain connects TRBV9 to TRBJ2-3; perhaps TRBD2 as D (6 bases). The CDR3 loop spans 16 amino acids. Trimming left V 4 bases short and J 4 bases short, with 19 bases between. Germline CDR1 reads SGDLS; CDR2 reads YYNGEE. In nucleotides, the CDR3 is TGTGCCAGCAGCAGAGGGCCGGGGCGGGGCTCAGATACGCAGTATTTT. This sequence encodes CASSRGPGRGSDTQYF.

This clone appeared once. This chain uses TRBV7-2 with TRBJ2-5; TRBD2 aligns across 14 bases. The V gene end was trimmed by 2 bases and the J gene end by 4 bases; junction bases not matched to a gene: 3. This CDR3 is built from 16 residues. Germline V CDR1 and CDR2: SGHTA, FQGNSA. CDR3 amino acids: CASSLRLAGGRETQYF. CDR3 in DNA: TGTGCCAGCAGCTTAAGACTAGCGGGGGGGCGAGAGACCCAGTACTTC.

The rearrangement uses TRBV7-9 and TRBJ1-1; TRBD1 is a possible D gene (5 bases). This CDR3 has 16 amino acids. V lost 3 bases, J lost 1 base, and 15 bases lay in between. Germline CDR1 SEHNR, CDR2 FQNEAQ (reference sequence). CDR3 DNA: TGTGCCAGCAGCTTGTTCAAGTTGGGGGGGAACACTGAAGCTTTCTTT. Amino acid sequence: CASSLFKLGGNTEAFF.

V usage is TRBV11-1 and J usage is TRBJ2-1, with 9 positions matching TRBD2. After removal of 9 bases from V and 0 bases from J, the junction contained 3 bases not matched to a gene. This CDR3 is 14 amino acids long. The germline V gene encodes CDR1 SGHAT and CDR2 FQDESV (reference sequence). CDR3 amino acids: CASRAGGSYNEQFF. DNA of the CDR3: TGTGCCAGTCGAGCGGGGGGCTCCTACAATGAGCAGTTCTTC.